Listed below are T cell receptor beta chains from one sample, sequenced in a study of blood T cell repertoires in COVID-19. Measured with immunoSEQ multiplex PCR; TCRdb has only the in-frame clones, and not every one. Seen here are about 81,000 clones, about 82% observed once, and the top ten hold under 30%. Sequencing was carried out using peripheral blood. The receptor source for this set is a human donor in a cohort sampled during active COVID-19. The CDR3 runs from the conserved cysteine through the conserved F or W. The D gene is left open where the match is weak. Where a row states a size, it is once, few, many or the class of an expanded clone; other rows omit it.

v_gene	len	j_gene	abundance	d_gene	CDR3aa	CDR3nt
TRBV19	16	TRBJ2-3	.	TRBD2	CASSEGVAGRTDTQYF	TGTGCCAGTAGTGAGGGAGTAGCGGGGAGGACAGATACGCAGTATTTT
TRBV28	13	TRBJ2-7	few	TRBD1	CASSLDRGYEQYF	TGTGCCAGCAGTTTAGACAGGGGATACGAGCAGTACTTC
TRBV7-9	11	TRBJ1-1	few	.	CASTGLTEAFF	TGTGCCAGCACCGGACTCACTGAAGCTTTCTTT
TRBV6-4	15	TRBJ2-1	.	.	CASSESLGPYNEQFF	TGTGCCAGCAGTGAGTCCTTGGGCCCCTACAATGAGCAGTTCTTC
TRBV9	13	TRBJ1-4	.	.	CASSAQGSEKLFF	TGTGCCAGCAGCGCACAGGGAAGCGAAAAACTGTTTTTT
TRBV3-1/TRBV3-2	15	TRBJ1-3	.	.	CASSQTGSYGNTIYF	TGTGCCAGCAGCCAAACAGGGTCTTATGGAAACACCATATATTTT
TRBV19	13	TRBJ2-1	.	.	CASSPGSYNEQFF	TGTGCCAGCTCCCCGGGCTCCTACAATGAGCAGTTCTTC
TRBV24-1	17	TRBJ2-3	.	TRBD1	CATSGVNRGLNTDTQYF	TGTGCCACCAGTGGCGTCAACAGGGGGCTTAACACAGATACGCAGTATTTT
TRBV15	15	TRBJ1-1	.	TRBD1	CATSRRDSKNTEAFF	TGTGCCACCAGCAGAAGGGACAGCAAGAACACTGAAGCTTTCTTT
TRBV6-2/TRBV6-3	18	TRBJ2-6	.	.	CASSPGRGSPSGANVLTF	TGTGCCAGCAGCCCAGGGCGGGGCAGCCCCTCTGGGGCCAACGTCCTGACTTTC
TRBV6-2/TRBV6-3	15	TRBJ2-2	.	TRBD1	CASSPTGIDTGELFF	TGTGCCAGCAGTCCGACAGGGATCGACACCGGGGAGCTGTTTTTT
TRBV6-2/TRBV6-3	15	TRBJ2-3	.	TRBD2	CASSSGTRGTDTQYF	TGTGCCAGCAGCTCCGGGACTAGGGGCACAGATACGCAGTATTTT
TRBV19	15	TRBJ2-3	.	.	CASTPSAGLADTQYF	TGTGCCAGTACCCCGTCGGCAGGGCTGGCAGATACGCAGTATTTT
TRBV7-2	18	TRBJ2-7	many	TRBD2	CASSTGTSGRTLSYEQYF	TGTGCCAGCAGCACCGGGACTAGCGGGAGGACCCTCTCCTACGAGCAGTACTTC
TRBV27	14	TRBJ2-3	.	.	CASSPLDLTDTQYF	TGTGCCAGCAGTCCCCTCGACTTGACAGATACGCAGTATTTT
TRBV7-9	15	TRBJ2-1	.	.	CASSPASLPVAEQFF	TGTGCCAGCAGTCCTGCTAGCCTCCCTGTGGCGGAGCAGTTCTTC
TRBV5-6	16	TRBJ2-1	once	TRBD1	CASSRWTGGLGNEQFF	TGTGCCAGCAGCCGATGGACAGGGGGCTTAGGGAATGAGCAGTTCTTC
TRBV11-1	15	TRBJ1-1	.	TRBD1	CASSVFDRGHTEAFF	TGTGCCAGCAGCGTATTTGACAGGGGGCATACTGAAGCTTTCTTT
TRBV28	17	TRBJ2-5	.	.	CASSPSGGGPAGETQYF	TGTGCCAGCAGTCCCTCAGGGGGAGGCCCAGCTGGAGAGACCCAGTACTTC
TRBV19	15	TRBJ2-5	.	TRBD2	CASSTSGGAGETQYF	TGTGCCAGTAGTACTAGCGGGGGGGCCGGGGAGACCCAGTACTTC
TRBV5-6	13	TRBJ2-7	.	TRBD1	CASSPGQPYEQYF	TGTGCCAGCAGCCCGGGACAGCCCTACGAGCAGTACTTC
TRBV11-2	16	TRBJ2-2	.	.	CASSFGTGANTGELFF	TGTGCCAGCAGCTTCGGGACTGGCGCGAACACCGGGGAGCTGTTTTTT
TRBV7-2	15	TRBJ1-5	once	TRBD1	CASSLDQGARQPQHF	TGTGCCAGCAGCTTAGACCAGGGGGCAAGACAGCCCCAGCATTTT
TRBV5-5	15	TRBJ1-5	.	TRBD1	CASSLTGEVGQPQHF	TGTGCCAGCAGCTTAACAGGGGAAGTGGGTCAGCCCCAGCATTTT
TRBV18	15	TRBJ2-4	few	.	CASSPNIGEGNIQYF	TGTGCCAGCTCACCTAACATAGGAGAGGGAAACATTCAGTACTTC
TRBV21-1	18	TRBJ1-5	few	.	CASSKPSQRGYSNQPQHF	TGTGCCAGCAGCAAACCAAGTCAGAGAGGGTATAGCAATCAGCCCCAGCATTTT
TRBV12-1	18	TRBJ1-4	.	.	CASSFRGISTGGAEKLFF	TGTGCCAGCAGCTTTCGGGGAATCTCGACAGGGGGAGCGGAAAAACTGTTTTTT
TRBV11-3	14	TRBJ2-5	.	.	CASSPNRQSQTQYF	TGTGCCAGCAGCCCCAACCGACAGAGTCAGACCCAGTACTTC
TRBV9	16	TRBJ2-3	.	.	CASSSLPGLTTDTQYF	TGTGCCAGCAGCTCCCTCCCGGGACTGACCACAGATACGCAGTATTTT
TRBV7-8	18	TRBJ2-2	once	TRBD1	CASSVRDRGPQRTGELFF	TGTGCCAGCAGCGTCCGGGACAGGGGGCCCCAACGGACCGGGGAGCTGTTTTTT
TRBV20-1	11	TRBJ1-1	.	TRBD1	CSAGQGIEAFF	TGCAGTGCGGGACAGGGGATTGAAGCTTTCTTT
TRBV6-5	13	TRBJ1-2	few	.	CASSEGANYGYTF	TGTGCCAGTTCTGAGGGGGCTAACTATGGCTACACCTTC
TRBV6-1	13	TRBJ1-2	once	TRBD1	CASSDRDRGLFRF	TGTGCCAGCAGTGACCGGGACAGGGGGCTGTTCCGCTTC
TRBV7-8	15	TRBJ1-5	.	.	CASSLGRAGNQPQHF	TGTGCCAGCAGCTTAGGTCGGGCAGGGAATCAGCCCCAGCATTTT
TRBV4-3	16	TRBJ2-7	few	.	CASSQDRGQGAYEQYF	TGCGCCAGCAGCCAAGATCGGGGGCAGGGGGCCTACGAGCAGTACTTC
TRBV12-5	12	TRBJ2-7	.	.	CASGFWGDEQYF	TGTGCTAGTGGTTTCTGGGGCGACGAGCAGTACTTC
TRBV2	13	TRBJ2-3	.	TRBD2	CASSREVTDTQYF	TGTGCCAGTTCCCGGGAGGTAACAGATACGCAGTATTTT
TRBV5-6	13	TRBJ1-1	.	.	CASGLRRNTEAFF	TGTGCCAGCGGCCTTCGAAGGAACACTGAAGCTTTCTTT
TRBV19	15	TRBJ1-6	.	TRBD1	CASSPLTGGLSPLHF	TGTGCCAGTAGCCCCCTGACAGGGGGATTGTCACCCCTCCACTTT
TRBV13	16	TRBJ2-1	.	TRBD2	CASSLAGGTSYNEQFF	TGTGCCAGCAGCTTAGCCGGCGGGACTAGCTACAATGAGCAGTTCTTC
TRBV10-1	15	TRBJ1-1	.	.	CASSQGLPSGTEAFF	TGCGCCAGCAGTCAGGGGCTCCCCAGTGGGACTGAAGCTTTCTTT
TRBV4-3	18	TRBJ2-3	.	.	CASSQDPGGGYPTDTQYF	TGCGCCAGCAGCCAAGATCCCGGCGGGGGCTACCCCACAGATACGCAGTATTTT
TRBV6-2/TRBV6-3	16	TRBJ2-1	.	TRBD1	CASSPRTGTTYNEQFF	TGTGCCAGCAGTCCCCGGACAGGGACAACCTACAATGAGCAGTTCTTC
TRBV6-6	13	TRBJ1-3	.	.	CASRLQQGNTIYF	TGTGCCAGCAGACTCCAACAGGGAAACACCATATATTTT
TRBV27	12	TRBJ2-7	few	.	CARPIATYEQYF	TGTGCCAGACCCATAGCCACCTACGAGCAGTACTTC
TRBV19	17	TRBJ1-4	once	TRBD1	CASSIDLGTGPNEKLFF	TGTGCCAGTAGTATAGATCTAGGGACAGGGCCAAATGAAAAACTGTTTTTT
TRBV7-2	14	TRBJ2-2	.	.	CASSFRQITGELFF	TGTGCCAGCAGCTTCCGACAGATCACCGGGGAGCTGTTTTTT
TRBV18	13	TRBJ2-5	.	.	CASSLRNRETQYF	TGTGCCAGCTCACTACGAAATCGGGAGACCCAGTACTTC
TRBV7-9	14	TRBJ1-5	.	.	CASSLDIVNQPQHF	TGTGCCAGCAGTCTGGACATTGTCAATCAGCCCCAGCATTTT
TRBV24-1	15	TRBJ2-3	.	.	CATSDSGVHTDTQYF	TGTGCCACCAGTGATTCAGGGGTACACACAGATACGCAGTATTTT